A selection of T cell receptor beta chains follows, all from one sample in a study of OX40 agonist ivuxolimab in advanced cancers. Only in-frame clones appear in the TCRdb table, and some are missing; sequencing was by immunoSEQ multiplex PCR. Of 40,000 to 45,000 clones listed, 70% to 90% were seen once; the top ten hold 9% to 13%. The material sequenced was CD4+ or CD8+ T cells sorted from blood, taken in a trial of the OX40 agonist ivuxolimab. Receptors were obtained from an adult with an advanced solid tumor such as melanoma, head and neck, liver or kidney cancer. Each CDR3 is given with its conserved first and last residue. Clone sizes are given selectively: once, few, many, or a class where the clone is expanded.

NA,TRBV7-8,CASSLGRLGGRGNTGELFF
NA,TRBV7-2,CASSLGNRVTSNQPQHF
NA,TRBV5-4,CASSAGQYEQYF
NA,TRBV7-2,CASSQHPSQSYEQYF
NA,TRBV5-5,CASSWDRGRRNTEAFF
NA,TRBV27,CASSLGGRGGNEQFF
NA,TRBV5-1,CASSLEPSYIQYF
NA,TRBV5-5,CASSNRQKDYEQYF
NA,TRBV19,CASLGGSRLYNEQFF
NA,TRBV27,CASSLTGSGPSGANVLTF
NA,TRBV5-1,CASSARDGNYGYTF
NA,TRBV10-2,CATRGGAVHEQYF
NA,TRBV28,CAAQFVGGPREQYF
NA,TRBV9,CASSVERGAPIDTQYF
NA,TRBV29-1,CSVDRQGSYNEQFF
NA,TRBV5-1,CASSLAGTGELFF
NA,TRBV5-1,CASSFVGVYEQYF
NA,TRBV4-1,CASSQDPGRETDTQYF
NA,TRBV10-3,CAISESGGGYGYTF
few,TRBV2,CASRATGASSYEQYF
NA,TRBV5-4,CASSKTGTSVKNEQFF
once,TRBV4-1,CASSLQPGPVLINEKLFF
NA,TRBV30,CAWRGGQGAMARGYTF
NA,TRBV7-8,CASTGNRGENEQFF
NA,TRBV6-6,CASSYLAGSYEQYF